A selection of T cell receptor beta chains follows, all from one sample in a study of Graves' ophthalmopathy and Graves' hyperthyroidism. In TCRdb, the multiplex PCR reads were re-called with MiXCR into one record per CDR3 protein. The data hold about 220,000 distinct CDR3 sequences, with roughly 21% observed a single time. Sequencing was carried out using peripheral blood. These receptors were obtained from a woman in her forties or fifties with Graves' ophthalmopathy. CDR3s include the opening cysteine and the closing phenylalanine or tryptophan. Fields, in order: J gene, V gene, clone size, D gene, CDR3 DNA, CDR3 protein. D genes are given only for firm matches. Expanded clones get a size class; other rows say once, few or many, or leave the size out.

TRBJ1-6,TRBV7-6,many,.,TGTGCCAGCAGCCCGGACGGGGATAATTCACCCCTCCACTTT,CASSPDGDNSPLHF
TRBJ2-2,TRBV20-1,many,TRBD2,TGCAGTGCCCTAAACCGGGGGGGCGCAACCGGGGAGCTGTTTTTT,CSALNRGGATGELFF
TRBJ2-5,TRBV12-5,.,.,TGTGCTAGTGGTTTCTCCGGGAGTAAGACCCAGTACTTC,CASGFSGSKTQYF
TRBJ2-5,TRBV5-1,few,.,TGCGCCAGCAGCTTGGGGGTAAACCTCCAAGAGACCCAGTACTTC,CASSLGVNLQETQYF
TRBJ1-2,TRBV30,many,TRBD1,TGTGCCTGGAGTGGAGGACAGGGGAAACCCAACTATGGCTACACCTTC,CAWSGGQGKPNYGYTF
TRBJ1-5,TRBV30,many,.,TGTGCCTGGAGTGGTCAGGGAGGGGGTCAGCCCCAGCATTTT,CAWSGQGGGQPQHF
TRBJ1-1,TRBV6-2/TRBV6-3,many,.,TGTGCCAGCAGTGACACAGGGAACACTGAAGCTTTCTTT,CASSDTGNTEAFF
TRBJ2-7,TRBV20-1,many,TRBD2,TGCAGTGCGCCACCGGGACTAGCGGGATGGGAGCAGTACTTC,CSAPPGLAGWEQYF
TRBJ2-5,TRBV6-1,few,TRBD2,TGTGCCAGCAGTGTGACTAGCGGGAGAGAGACCCAGTACTTC,CASSVTSGRETQYF
TRBJ1-6,TRBV30,many,.,TGTGCCTGGAGTGGTGCTGGGGGCTTCGGTTCACCCCTCCACTTT,CAWSGAGGFGSPLHF
TRBJ1-5,TRBV15,.,TRBD1,TGTGCCACCCTTGAGACCAGGACAGGAGGCAATCAGCCCCAGCATTTT,CATLETRTGGNQPQHF
TRBJ2-7,TRBV18,.,TRBD2,TGTGCCAGCTCACCCTCCACTAGCGGGGGAACCTACGAGCAGTACTTC,CASSPSTSGGTYEQYF
TRBJ1-1,TRBV19,.,.,TGTGCCAGTAGTATTACGGGGGCGGCGGGCAACACTGAAGCTTTCTTT,CASSITGAAGNTEAFF
TRBJ2-7,TRBV20-1,many,TRBD2,TGCAGTGCTATGGGACTAGCGGGATCCGAGCAGTACTTC,CSAMGLAGSEQYF
TRBJ2-7,TRBV30,few,TRBD1,TGTGCCTGGAGTATCGGGCAGGGGGTCCACGAGCAGTACTTC,CAWSIGQGVHEQYF
TRBJ1-2,TRBV11-2,many,TRBD1,TGTGCCAGCAGCACCCCGACAGGGGGAGGCGGCTACACCTTC,CASSTPTGGGGYTF
TRBJ2-7,TRBV29-1,many,TRBD1,TGCAGCGTTGCCCGACAGGGGGCCGACGAGCAGTACTTC,CSVARQGADEQYF
TRBJ1-2,TRBV6-5,many,.,TGTGCCAGCAGTAACACAAGCTATATTGCTGGCTACACCTTC,CASSNTSYIAGYTF
TRBJ2-2,TRBV12-3/TRBV12-4,many,TRBD1,TGTGCCAGCAGGGAAGAGGGGGCGCGGTCCGGGGAGCTGTTTTTT,CASREEGARSGELFF
TRBJ2-7,TRBV29-1,many,.,TGCAGCGTTGAAGATCGTCAACTCAACTCCTACGAGCAGTACTTC,CSVEDRQLNSYEQYF
TRBJ2-4,TRBV7-8,many,.,TGTGCCAGCAGCTCAGAACGGGAAAACATTCAGTACTTC,CASSSERENIQYF
TRBJ2-7,TRBV11-2,many,.,TGTGCCAGCAGCCAAGTCTCCTACGAGCAGTACTTC,CASSQVSYEQYF
TRBJ1-1,TRBV30,.,TRBD1,TGTGCCTCTACGGGTTCGAGTGCGGGACAGCGGTTGGGAGCTTTCTTT,CASTGSSAGQRLGAFF
TRBJ1-1,TRBV30,many,.,TGTGCCGGGGACGCAACACTCGAAGCTTTCTTT,CAGDATLEAFF
TRBJ1-2,TRBV6-5,many,TRBD1,TGTGCCAGCAGTTACCGAGGACAGGGCCTCTGGGGCTACACCTTC,CASSYRGQGLWGYTF